The subject of this entry is one T cell receptor (beta chain). Its specificity is not known. This CDR3 is missing its conserved last phenylalanine or tryptophan, likely due to a read error. This entry comes from a study of T cell repertoires in cytomegalovirus infection. The study's findings and limits: The ex vivo response was dominated by HLA-C-restricted CMV-specific TCR beta clonotypes. Cumulated frequencies of public TCR beta families served to identify carriers of CMV plus the relevant HLA.

Per germline, CDR1 MNHEY and CDR2 SMNVEV (reference sequence). There are 19 residues in the CDR3. Trimming cost V 4 bases and J 1 base; bases outside gene matches: 9. One entry per CDR3 protein results from TCRdb running MiXCR on the reads. The repertoire includes approximately 81,000 distinct CDR3 sequences, about 24% of them detected once, and roughly 45% sits in the top ten. This clonotype was sampled from a human donor in good health (CMV status not recorded). Some clones in this sample may be carry-over from other donors' samples. The sequencing used CD8+ T cells from cultured PBMCs, collected from culture after CMV antigen stimulation. The chain combines TRBV27 with TRBJ2-1; 14 positions agree with TRBD2. CDR3 protein: CASSSGLAGVLESYNEQFS. CDR3 sequence (DNA): TGTGCCAGCAGTTCGGGACTAGCGGGAGTCTTAGAGTCCTACAATGAGCAGTTCTCC.